This T cell receptor (beta chain) originates from a study of T cells after yellow fever vaccination. Study results and caveats: Subsequent booster samples again held most clones from primary vaccination (96% CD4, about 85% CD8).

This CDR3 spans 11 amino acids. Between the trimmed V and J ends, which lost 7 bases and 8 bases, there was a span of 14 bases. Germline lookup yields CDR1 SQVTM and CDR2 ANQGSEA. This clonotype was counted at least ten times. Its antigen is unknown. Each CDR3 protein is one row after TCRdb ran MiXCR on the 5' RACE reads. The table includes 55,000 to 70,000 distinct CDR3 sequences, 5% to 8% detected once. This sequence was found in a young man who received the YFV17D yellow fever vaccine. Material: CD8+ T cells sorted from PBMCs, obtained 35 to 50 days after the first yellow fever vaccination. The chain employs TRBV29-1 and TRBJ1-1, with D unclear. CDR3 region: CSGVPPGEAFF. In nucleotides, the CDR3 is TGCAGCGGGGTCCCCCCGGGAGAAGCTTTCTTT.